One and the same sample provided the 20 T cell receptor beta chains below, sequenced in a study of blood T cells in healthy people across ages (dated by TCRdb to the mid-2010s). The method behind the library was 5' RACE. Sequencing instrument: Illumina HiSeq 2500. The second PCR ran for about 6 to 11 cycles and used a J-beta primer mix along with a sample-barcoded 5' primer. Through fastp at Q25 and MiXCR, TCRdb rebuilt clones from the public reads, retaining in-frame beta chains. Entries that share a CDR3 protein sequence are merged under the most common genes and DNA. The sample data list roughly 1.5 million distinct CDR3 sequences, and 35% to 45% of these were observed just once. The top ten clones comprise more than 4% of the sample. The sequencing input was blood. These receptor sequences come from a woman aged 18-29 years in good health.

J is TRBJ2-7 and V is TRBV10-3, with D maybe TRBD2 (6 bases). V was clipped by 6 bases and J by 1 base, with 16 bases between them. Per germline, CDR1 ENHRY and CDR2 SYGVKD. The CDR3 covers 15 residues. The CDR3 region has the DNA TGTGCCATCAGCGTCGGCGGGATAGGGTCCTACGAGCAGTACTTC. Its protein is CAISVGGIGSYEQYF.

The chain is built from TRBV5-5 and TRBJ1-2; TRBD1 might be the D (5 bases). Per the germline V gene, CDR1 is SGHKS and CDR2 is YYEKEE (reference sequence). The germline V and J ends were trimmed by 2 bases and 4 bases, with 15 bases remaining between them. The CDR3 has 15 amino acids. The CDR3 DNA is TGTGCCAGCAGCTTAGTGGGACCCGCTTCCTATGGCTACACCTTC. It codes for CASSLVGPASYGYTF. Full variable domain (remainder filled in from reference TRBV5-5 and TRBJ1-2): DAGVTQSPTHLIKTRGQQVTLRCSPISGHKSVSWYQQVLGQGPQFIFQYYEKEERGRGNFPDRFSARQFPNYSSELNVNALLLGDSALYLCASSLVGPASYGYTFGSGTRLTVV.

The chain has TRBV5-1 and TRBJ2-7, with D perhaps matching TRBD1 (6 bases). The J call is in doubt because the DNA end fits TRBJ2-5 better. The CDR3 sequence is 15 residues long. Germline V gene lookup returns CDR1 SGHRS and CDR2 YFSETQ. The CDR3 DNA sequence: TGCGCCAGCAGACCTTCGGGACAAAGGGTAGAGACCCAGTACTTC. It translates to CASRPSGQRVETQYF.

The genes are TRBV3-1 and TRBJ2-1; TRBD1 or TRBD2 may be the D gene (5 bases each). The V end was cut by 2 bases, the J end by 5 bases, with 19 bases between. Germline loops: CDR1 LGHDT, CDR2 YNNKEL (reference sequence). This CDR3 region has 17 residues. The CDR3 nucleotides are TGTGCCAGCAGCCAAAAACGATCTTGGGACGGAGACAATGAGCAGTTCTTC. It specifies CASSQKRSWDGDNEQFF.

This clonotype was found a few times. The V gene is TRBV12-3 or TRBV12-4, the J gene TRBJ2-7; TRBD2 might be the D (6 bases). The ends were cut back, 2 bases at V and 0 bases at J, with 29 bases in the middle. The CDR3 length is 21 residues. This CDR3 reads CASSLPARKPSGTSSSYEQYF. DNA for the CDR3: TGTGCCAGCAGTTTACCGGCCAGAAAGCCTTCCGGGACTTCCAGCTCCTACGAGCAGTACTTC.

The chain recombines TRBV7-2 with TRBJ2-1; 9 positions agree with TRBD2. Trimming removed 4 bases from V and 4 bases from J; junction bases left unmatched: 5. The length of the CDR3 is 15 residues. Looked up from germline, CDR1 is SGHTA and CDR2 is FQGNSA. DNA for the CDR3: TGTGCCAGCAGCTCCCTAGCGGGGTGGTACAATGAGCAGTTCTTC. Residues: CASSSLAGWYNEQFF.

The chain links TRBV19 to TRBJ2-7; TRBD1 aligns across 8 bases. The CDR3 extends over 15 amino acids. CDR1 is LNHDA, CDR2 SQIVND, per germline (reference sequence). The V and J ends lost 1 base and 2 bases, in that order; junction bases with no gene match: 4. The CDR3: CASSIGQGQAYEQYF. CDR3 nucleotide sequence: TGTGCCAGTAGTATAGGACAGGGGCAAGCCTACGAGCAGTACTTC. The full variable domain, with the rest looked up from reference TRBV19 and TRBJ2-7, is DGGITQSPKYLFRKEGQNVTLSCEQNLNHDAMYWYRQDPGQGLRLIYYSQIVNDFQKGDIAEGYSVSREKKESFPLTVTSAQKNPTAFYLCASSIGQGQAYEQYFGPGTRLTVT.

V is TRBV20-1 and J is TRBJ2-3; D perhaps matches TRBD2 (6 bases). This CDR3 is built from 14 residues. Trimming left V 7 bases short and J 6 bases short, with 20 bases between. Germline V gene lookup returns CDR1 DFQATT and CDR2 SNEGSKA (reference sequence). CDR3 bases: TGCAGTGGAGGATTGCGGCGGGGTGCGGATACGCAGTATTTT. Amino acids: CSGGLRRGADTQYF.

As concerns this clonotype: At one end the junction does not follow the germline gene, possibly because of a read error. The CDR3 sequence: CASSVGLDNAQFF. The CDR3 coding sequence is TGCGCCAGCAGCGTGGGCCTCGACAATGCGCAGTTCTTC. V gene TRBV5-1 combines with J gene TRBJ2-1, with D unresolved. The CDR3 totals 13 residues. The germline V gene has CDR1 SGHRS and CDR2 YFSETQ.

The chain recombines TRBV20-1 with TRBJ1-2, with a weak D call TRBD1 (5 bases). There are 14 residues in the CDR3. Trimming stripped 7 bases from V and 4 bases from J, with 19 bases between. Germline V gene sequence: CDR1 DFQATT, CDR2 SNEGSKA (reference sequence). The CDR3 is CSVETRDGSYGYTF. In DNA, the CDR3 is TGCAGTGTCGAGACACGGGACGGCAGCTATGGCTACACCTTC.

V gene TRBV29-1 combines with J gene TRBJ2-7; D gene unclear. The CDR3 is made up of 12 amino acids. In germline, CDR1 is SQVTM, CDR2 ANQGSEA. V was cut by 6 bases and J by 2 bases, with 11 bases left in between. CDR3 amino acids: CSVEHDTYEQYF. CDR3 bases: TGCAGCGTGGAACACGACACCTACGAGCAGTACTTC.

The CDR3 DNA reads as TGTGCCAGCAGCACAGGGGAAGTCGACGAGCAGTACTTC. It encodes CASSTGEVDEQYF. The rearrangement links TRBV27 to TRBJ2-7; 7 bases are a match to TRBD1. Germline CDR1 and CDR2: MNHEY and SMNVEV (reference sequence). The CDR3 loop spans 13 amino acids. Unmatched junction bases numbered 7, after V lost 6 bases and J lost 5 bases.

This chain links TRBV27 with TRBJ1-5, with D possibly matching TRBD1 (6 bases). The V and J ends lost 8 bases and 5 bases respectively, with 16 bases between them. The CDR3 length is 14 residues. Germline V gene sequence: CDR1 MNHEY, CDR2 SMNVEV (reference sequence). The CDR3 DNA is TGTGCCAGCGGAATCCAGGGGAGCCATCAGCCCCAGCATTTT. Its translation: CASGIQGSHQPQHF.

The rearrangement links TRBV7-2 to TRBJ1-6, with no clear D. V was pared by 6 bases and J by 5 bases, with 14 bases between. The CDR3 is 15 amino acids. Germline V lookup: CDR1 SGHTA, CDR2 FQGNSA. Here the CDR3 DNA reads TGTGCCAGCAGTGAGGCCAGTGTGAATAATTCACCCCTCCACTTT. Its translation is CASSEASVNNSPLHF.

This clonotype was detected only a few times. The chain uses TRBV29-1 and TRBJ2-7; D tentatively fits TRBD1 or TRBD2 (7 bases each). CDR3 size: 14 residues. The germline gives CDR1 SQVTM, CDR2 ANQGSEA. Trimming cost V 1 base and J 3 bases, with 13 bases left between them. The CDR3 DNA follows: TGCAGCGTTGAAGGACAGGGAGGGGACTACGAGCAGTACTTC. Translation: CSVEGQGGDYEQYF.

CDR3 protein: CSVWGQPQHF. The CDR3 region has the DNA TGCAGTGTCTGGGGTCAGCCCCAGCATTTT. The chain uses TRBV20-1 and TRBJ1-5; D not resolved. The CDR3 extends over 10 amino acids. Germline CDR1 is DFQATT and CDR2 is SNEGSKA (reference sequence). Trimming removed 7 bases at V and 6 bases at J, with 7 bases between.

The V and J genes are TRBV3-1 and TRBJ1-1, with D perhaps matching TRBD1 (6 bases). The CDR3 has 15 amino acids. Trimming shortened V by 4 bases and J by 4 bases, and 16 bases separated the two germline ends. Germline V CDR1 and CDR2: LGHDT, YNNKEL (reference sequence). The CDR3 coding sequence is TGTGCCAGCAGCCTCAGCGGGGGGCTAGGCACTGAAGCTTTCTTT. It specifies CASSLSGGLGTEAFF. Using reference TRBV3-1 and TRBJ1-1 for the parts outside the CDR3, the full variable domain is DTAVSQTPKYLVTQMGNDKSIKCEQNLGHDTMYWYKQDSKKFLKIMFSYNNKELIINETVPNRFSPKSPDKAHLNLHINSLELGDSAVYFCASSLSGGLGTEAFFGQGTRLTVV.

This clonotype was picked up a small number of times. The chain carries TRBV27 and TRBJ1-2; 7 bases are a match to TRBD1. This CDR3 comprises 17 residues. The trim removed 2 bases at V and 3 bases at J, leaving 12 bases unmatched. The germline CDR1 and CDR2 sequences are MNHEY and SMNVEV (reference sequence). CDR3 DNA sequence: TGTGCCAGCAGTTTAGTGCCAGGGGGAGTGCGCGACTATGGCTACACCTTC. Translated, it gives CASSLVPGGVRDYGYTF.

This clonotype has a handful of counts. The chain has TRBV19 and TRBJ2-1; D may match TRBD1 or TRBD2 (5 bases each). V lost 4 bases and J 6 bases, leaving 10 bases between the germline ends. Germline V gene sequence: CDR1 LNHDA, CDR2 SQIVND (reference sequence). CDR3 length: 13 residues. This chain's CDR3 is CASSSRDLNEQFF. In DNA form, the CDR3 reads TGTGCCAGTAGTAGTAGGGACCTCAATGAGCAGTTCTTC.

The chain joins TRBV6-6 to TRBJ2-7; D call uncertain. This CDR3 is 15 amino acids long. The V end was cut by 4 bases, the J end by 2 bases, with 15 bases between. Germline lookup yields CDR1 MNHNY and CDR2 SVGAGI (reference sequence). The CDR3 DNA is TGTGCCAGCAGTTCGGCGGCAGTCTCTCCCTACGAGCAGTACTTC. Its protein product is CASSSAAVSPYEQYF.